A single sample gave rise to the 30 T cell receptor beta chains below, sequenced in a study of response to subunit inactivated influenza vaccine (dated by TCRdb to between 2017 and 2018). Libraries were prepared through RT-PCR. TCRdb names Illumina HiSeq 2500 as the instrument used. The raw public reads went through TCRdb reprocessing: fastp at Q25, MiXCR clone calling, in-frame beta chains kept. A single entry per CDR3 protein holds the most common genes and DNA from its merged rows. This sample is represented by about 520,000 distinct CDR3 sequences; more than 7% of them were singletons. About an eighth of the sample is held by the ten biggest clonotypes. The sequencing here drew on PBMCs from blood, taken less than 25 months after vaccination. The receptor set was obtained from a man between 50 and 70 years old who received an inactivated influenza vaccine. Donor details come from another sample of the same person, matched by shared clones.

The sample holds many counts of this clonotype. V is TRBV3-1 and J is TRBJ2-3; 10 nucleotides match TRBD2. J gave up 2 bases and V 4 bases, and 15 bases lay outside the gene matches. Germline loops: CDR1 LGHDT, CDR2 YNNKEL (reference sequence). The CDR3 extends over 19 amino acids. CDR3 residues: CASSPFAPSGGAPTDTQYF. Here the CDR3 DNA reads TGTGCCAGCAGCCCCTTTGCCCCTAGCGGGGGCGCCCCCACAGATACGCAGTATTTT.

This clonotype has at least ten counts. The chain employs TRBV20-1 and TRBJ2-2, with D unresolved. In germline, CDR1 is DFQATT, CDR2 SNEGSKA (reference sequence). V gave up 6 bases and J gave up 7 bases, with 9 bases separating them. This CDR3 comprises 11 residues. DNA of the CDR3: TGCAGTGCGTTGGGGAACGGGGAGCTGTTTTTT. Translated, it gives CSALGNGELFF.

The gene calls are TRBV7-9 and TRBJ1-1; D gene ambiguous. Trimming took off 1 base at V and 4 bases at J, with 10 bases between the two ends. The CDR3 sequence is 14 residues long. CDR1 and CDR2 from the germline V gene are SEHNR and FQNEAQ (reference sequence). This CDR3 is CASSLVAPGTEAFF. The DNA for the CDR3 is TGTGCCAGCAGCTTAGTCGCGCCAGGCACTGAAGCTTTCTTT. Supplemented by reference TRBV7-9 and TRBJ1-1, the full variable domain reads DTGVSQNPRHKITKRGQNVTFRCDPISEHNRLYWYRQTLGQGPEFLTYFQNEAQLEKSRLLSDRFSAERPKGSFSTLEIQRTEQGDSAMYLCASSLVAPGTEAFFGQGTRLTVV.

There are a few counts of this clonotype. The genes are TRBV3-1 and TRBJ2-1; tentatively, D is TRBD1 or TRBD2 (5 bases each). Trimming removed 1 base at V and 5 bases at J, with 18 bases between. This CDR3 has 17 residues. Germline V lookup: CDR1 LGHDT, CDR2 YNNKEL (reference sequence). CDR3 loop: CASSQVGARLTHNEQFF. CDR3 DNA: TGTGCCAGCAGCCAAGTCGGGGCGAGGCTTACCCACAATGAGCAGTTCTTC.

This clonotype was found a few times. This chain links TRBV4-3 with TRBJ1-6, with D unclear. V was pared by 4 bases and J by 10 bases, with 8 bases between. This CDR3 has 12 residues. Germline V gene data show CDR1 as LGHNA and CDR2 as YSLEER. The CDR3 here is CASSRLGSPLHF. CDR3 bases: TGCGCCAGCAGCCGTTTAGGGTCACCCCTCCACTTT.

This chain joins TRBV12-3 or TRBV12-4 and TRBJ2-2; 7 nucleotides agree with TRBD2. V was clipped by 8 bases and J by 6 bases; unmatched bases: 21. The length of the CDR3 is 18 residues. Written as DNA, the CDR3 is TGTGCCAGCTGTTCCGGCGGGGGAGCGACCTTGATAGCCGGGGAGCTGTTTTTT. Translation gives CASCSGGGATLIAGELFF.

This chain links TRBV12-3 or TRBV12-4 with TRBJ1-2; D perhaps matches TRBD1 (5 bases). V lost 3 bases and J 8 bases, leaving 19 bases between the germline ends. The CDR3 runs 15 residues. DNA for the CDR3: TGTGCCAGCAGTTTTATGGTAGGGGCTCCAGGCGGCTACACCTTC. It yields the protein CASSFMVGAPGGYTF.

This clonotype was found a few times. The chain links TRBV5-1 to TRBJ2-2, with D possibly TRBD1 on 5 matching bases. Trimming removed 0 bases from V and 7 bases from J, with 13 bases in between. Germline V lookup: CDR1 SGHRS, CDR2 YFSETQ. The CDR3 is 15 amino acids. The CDR3 protein is CASSLVQGMDGELFF. In DNA, the CDR3 is TGCGCCAGCAGCTTGGTGCAGGGAATGGACGGGGAGCTGTTTTTT.

A few counts support this clonotype. This rearrangement joins TRBV4-3 to TRBJ2-5; TRBD1 matches 7 bases. Germline CDR1 and CDR2: LGHNA and YSLEER. This CDR3 has 14 amino acids. Germline trimming cut 0 bases from V and 6 bases from J; bases unmatched to any gene: 4. CDR3 DNA: TGCGCCAGCAGCCAAGATCCAGGGGGAAAGACCCAGTACTTC. Residues: CASSQDPGGKTQYF.

This chain uses TRBV7-8 with TRBJ2-7, with D perhaps assigned TRBD1 or TRBD2 (6 bases each). The CDR3 has 17 amino acids. With 4 bases removed from V and 1 base from J, the gap between germline ends came to 20 bases. The germline gives CDR1 SGHVS, CDR2 FQNEAQ. CDR3 coding DNA: TGTGCCAGCAGCTGGGCTAGGGGGGCAGGGCGGTCCTACGAGCAGTACTTC. Translated, it gives CASSWARGAGRSYEQYF.

This clonotype was counted at least ten times. The chain recombines TRBV12-3 or TRBV12-4 with TRBJ1-2, with D perhaps TRBD1 (5 bases). The CDR3 totals 12 residues. V was pared by 5 bases and J by 4 bases, with 8 bases between. The CDR3 protein is CASSRQIYGYTF. The CDR3 DNA reads as TGTGCCAGCAGTAGACAGATCTATGGCTACACCTTC.

The chain recombines TRBV12-3 or TRBV12-4 with TRBJ1-2, with D perhaps TRBD1 (5 bases). The CDR3 length is 18 residues. V lost 0 bases and J lost 4, with 21 bases in between. The CDR3 here is CASSLALSSRERAYGYTF. DNA for the CDR3: TGTGCCAGCAGTTTAGCGCTATCTTCCAGGGAGAGGGCCTATGGCTACACCTTC.

This clonotype occurred many times. The chain is built from TRBV20-1 and TRBJ2-1; 7 bases agree with TRBD2. This CDR3 spans 16 amino acids. Germline CDR1 reads DFQATT; CDR2 reads SNEGSKA (reference sequence). V dropped 6 bases and J dropped 0; count of bases not matched to a gene: 11. CDR3 coding DNA: TGCAGTGCCGAGTCCCGGGGGGAAAGCTCCTACAATGAGCAGTTCTTC. As protein: CSAESRGESSYNEQFF.

This clonotype was counted between two and nine times. The genes are TRBV29-1 and TRBJ1-2; D unresolved. The V end was cut by 2 bases, the J end by 0 bases, with 7 bases between. Germline CDR1 reads SQVTM; CDR2 reads ANQGSEA. The CDR3 is 13 amino acids. The CDR3 spells CSVERLANYGYTF. CDR3 nucleotides: TGCAGCGTTGAACGGCTAGCTAACTATGGCTACACCTTC.

This clonotype was found a few times. The CDR3: CSANRDAFQETQYF. The CDR3 nucleotides read TGCAGTGCAAACCGGGACGCGTTCCAAGAGACCCAGTACTTC. The chain has TRBV20-1 and TRBJ2-5; either TRBD1 or TRBD2 may fit D (5 bases each). CDR1 and CDR2 from the germline V gene are DFQATT and SNEGSKA (reference sequence). The length of the CDR3 is 14 residues. Trimming took off 6 bases at V and 1 base at J, with 15 bases between the two ends.

This clonotype was observed at least ten times. This rearrangement joins TRBV5-6 to TRBJ2-1, with 10 bases identical to TRBD2. CDR3 length equals 18 residues. V gave up 4 bases and J gave up 8 bases; unmatched junction bases: 18. Germline V gives CDR1 SGHDT, CDR2 YYEEEE. CDR3 region: CASSPSWKSGGAVDEQFF. As DNA, the CDR3 is TGTGCCAGCAGCCCGAGTTGGAAAAGCGGGGGGGCCGTGGATGAGCAGTTCTTC.

The chain carries TRBV19 and TRBJ2-7, with D possibly being TRBD1 (5 bases). There are 15 residues in the CDR3. From germline, CDR1 is LNHDA and CDR2 SQIVND (reference sequence). The V and J ends lost 0 bases and 2 bases respectively, with 11 bases between them. The CDR3 DNA sequence: TGTGCCAGTAGTATAGATCCCCGGACAACCTACGAGCAGTACTTC. It codes for CASSIDPRTTYEQYF.

In this sample, this clonotype turned up a few times. The rearrangement links TRBV11-2 to TRBJ2-3; 9 nucleotides match TRBD1. Losses at the gene ends were 2 bases for V and 4 bases for J; bases not matched to a gene: 10. CDR3 length: 17 amino acids. Germline V CDR1 and CDR2: SGHAT, FQNNGV. The CDR3 DNA reads as TGTGCCAGCAGCTTAACAGTCGTGGGACAGGGCGCAGATACGCAGTATTTT. Encoded protein: CASSLTVVGQGADTQYF.

The table lists this clonotype with a few counts. The chain couples TRBV15 to TRBJ2-3, with a weak D call TRBD1 (6 bases). Trimming pared 0 bases from V and 7 bases from J, leaving 23 bases between. Germline V CDR1 and CDR2: LNHNV, YYDKDF (reference sequence). This CDR3 contains 18 residues. CDR3 sequence reads: CATSRDQRLDGGTNTQYF. The CDR3 DNA follows: TGTGCCACCAGCAGAGATCAGAGGCTAGATGGGGGCACGAATACGCAGTATTTT. Full variable domain (missing parts from reference TRBV15 and TRBJ2-3): DAMVIQNPRYQVTQFGKPVTLSCSQTLNHNVMYWYQQKSSQAPKLLFHYYDKDFNNEADTPDNFQSRRPNTSFCFLDIRSPGLGDTAMYLCATSRDQRLDGGTNTQYFGPGTRLTVL.

The chain joins TRBV7-8 to TRBJ2-1; possible D gene TRBD2, 5 bases. The CDR3 runs 15 residues. Germline values: CDR1 SGHVS, CDR2 FQNEAQ. Trimming stripped 4 bases from V and 0 bases from J, with 10 bases between. For the CDR3, the DNA is TGTGCCAGCAGCTCGGAGCGGATCTCCTACAATGAGCAGTTCTTC. Residues: CASSSERISYNEQFF.

This clonotype was recorded at least ten times. The V gene is TRBV6-5, the J gene TRBJ2-7; no clear D gene. This CDR3 has 13 amino acids. CDR1 is MNHEY, CDR2 SVGAGI, per germline. V was cut by 2 bases and J by 0 bases, with 5 bases left in between. CDR3 nucleotide sequence: TGTGCCAGCAGTTACAGTGACTCCTACGAGCAGTACTTC. It codes for CASSYSDSYEQYF.

This clonotype was seen at least ten times. The rearrangement links TRBV9 to TRBJ2-2; D might be TRBD2 (6 bases). The V gene lost 3 bases and the J gene lost 0 bases, with 21 bases spanning the gap. The CDR3 runs to 19 residues. Germline CDR1 reads SGDLS; CDR2 reads YYNGEE. This chain's CDR3 is CASSASGGLLKSNTGELFF. Here the CDR3 DNA reads TGTGCCAGCAGCGCCTCTGGGGGACTCTTGAAGTCGAACACCGGGGAGCTGTTTTTT.

This clonotype was detected only a few times. J is TRBJ1-5 and V is TRBV5-6; possible D gene TRBD1, 5 bases. CDR1 is SGHDT and CDR2 is YYEEEE in the germline V gene. V lost 0 bases, J lost 4 bases, and 14 bases lay in between. The CDR3 extends over 16 amino acids. The CDR3 DNA reads as TGTGCCAGCAGCTTGGGGGGGTTTAACGGGAATCAGCCCCAGCATTTT. It specifies CASSLGGFNGNQPQHF.

This clonotype turned up a few times. V and J are TRBV4-3 and TRBJ2-1, with TRBD1 matching over 7 bases. V lost 0 bases to trimming and J lost 0 bases; unmatched junction nucleotides: 5. The CDR3 has 17 amino acids. In germline, CDR1 is LGHNA, CDR2 YSLEER. The chain's CDR3 is CASSQDYRDSSYNEQFF. CDR3 bases: TGCGCCAGCAGCCAAGATTACCGGGACAGCTCCTACAATGAGCAGTTCTTC.

This clonotype has only a few counts. The chain links TRBV20-1 to TRBJ2-7; TRBD2 is a possible D gene (6 bases). Trimming removed 6 bases at V and 0 bases at J, with 15 bases between. The CDR3 runs 14 residues. Germline V CDR1 and CDR2: DFQATT, SNEGSKA (reference sequence). The DNA of the CDR3 is TGCAGTGCCACGGAGGAGGGGACCTCCTACGAGCAGTACTTC. Translated: CSATEEGTSYEQYF.

This clonotype was counted a few times. V usage is TRBV28 and J usage is TRBJ2-5; D perhaps matches TRBD1 (5 bases). The length of the CDR3 is 12 residues. Germline-derived CDR1 and CDR2 are MDHEN and SYDVKM. With 7 bases removed from V and 7 bases from J, the gap between germline ends came to 13 bases. In DNA, the CDR3 is TGTGCCAGCAACTTAAATCAGGGGACCCAGTACTTC. This encodes CASNLNQGTQYF.

This chain connects TRBV6-2 or TRBV6-3 to TRBJ2-1; 8 nucleotides line up with TRBD2. V lost 7 bases, J lost 5 bases, and 10 bases stayed unmatched. CDR3 length: 15 amino acids. CDR1 MNHEY and CDR2 SVGEGT come from the germline V gene. The CDR3 DNA reads TGTGCCAGCACCTACGGGAGGGGGAGAAACAATGAGCAGTTCTTC. This codes for CASTYGRGRNNEQFF.

The chain couples TRBV5-6 to TRBJ2-2, with D possibly called TRBD1 or TRBD2 (5 bases each). Trimming took off 2 bases at V and 3 bases at J, with 11 bases between the two ends. CDR3 length equals 15 residues. CDR1 SGHDT and CDR2 YYEEEE come from the germline V gene. The CDR3 DNA is TGTGCCAGCAGCTTCATAGGGACGGACACCGGGGAGCTGTTTTTT. Its translation is CASSFIGTDTGELFF.

The V and J genes are TRBV10-2 and TRBJ2-7, with 9 bases matching TRBD1. Trimming took 6 bases from V and 0 from J; bases not matched to a gene: 6. The CDR3 is 15 amino acids. Germline lookup yields CDR1 WSHSY and CDR2 SAAADI. DNA for the CDR3: TGCGCCAGCAGCCCAGGACAGGGGAACTCCTACGAGCAGTACTTC. Its protein is CASSPGQGNSYEQYF.

This clonotype has a handful of counts. The chain carries TRBV25-1 and TRBJ2-7; 11 bases match TRBD2. With 2 bases clipped from V and 4 bases from J, the junction kept 7 bases outside the gene matches. Germline V gene data show CDR1 as MGHDK and CDR2 as SYGVNS. This CDR3 has 16 amino acids. As DNA, the CDR3 is TGTGCCAGCAGTGAAGGGGTTCTAGCGGGGGGATACGAGCAGTACTTC. Translating gives CASSEGVLAGGYEQYF.